A selection of T cell receptor beta chains follows, all from one sample in a study of response to subunit inactivated influenza vaccine. TCRdb fed the RT-PCR reads into MiXCR, producing one record per CDR3 protein. The sample yields 500,000 or so distinct CDR3 sequences, roughly 11% seen once. Material: PBMCs from blood, obtained roughly 6 weeks after vaccination. The receptors were gathered from a man aged 50 to 60 who received an inactivated influenza vaccine. The CDR3 runs from the conserved cysteine through the conserved F or W. The D gene is left open where the match is weak. Clone size appears in some rows only: once, few, many, or a class for an expanded clone.

j_call | v_call | d_call | clone_size | cdr3_aa | cdr3_nt
TRBJ2-3 | TRBV27 | TRBD2 | . | CASSLLAGERTDTQYF | TGTGCCAGCAGTTTATTAGCGGGGGAGCGCACAGATACGCAGTATTTT
TRBJ2-2 | TRBV10-3 | . | . | CAIRGAANTGELFF | TGTGCCATCAGAGGGGCAGCGAACACCGGGGAGCTGTTTTTT
TRBJ2-2 | TRBV28 | . | . | CASSSGDQRSGELFF | TGTGCCAGCAGTTCCGGGGACCAACGATCCGGGGAGCTGTTTTTT
TRBJ2-1 | TRBV24-1 | TRBD2 | . | CATSDGVAGGPGSYNEQFF | TGTGCCACCAGTGATGGGGTAGCGGGAGGGCCGGGCTCCTACAATGAGCAGTTCTTC
TRBJ1-1 | TRBV10-3 | TRBD1 | . | CAISERTGVGTEAFF | TGTGCCATCAGTGAAAGAACAGGGGTCGGGACTGAAGCTTTCTTT
TRBJ1-1 | TRBV4-1 | TRBD1 | few | CASSHLGQLNTEAFF | TGCGCCAGCAGCCATCTGGGACAGCTAAACACTGAAGCTTTCTTT
TRBJ2-5 | TRBV7-2 | TRBD2 | . | CASSPIWTSLETQYF | TGTGCCAGCAGCCCTATATGGACTAGCTTGGAGACCCAGTACTTC
TRBJ2-2 | TRBV6-2/TRBV6-3 | . | . | CASSYPHRSGELFF | TGTGCCAGCAGTTACCCTCACAGGTCCGGGGAGCTGTTTTTT
TRBJ1-6 | TRBV5-1 | . | . | CASSFGRNNSPLHF | TGCGCCAGCAGCTTCGGACGGAATAATTCACCCCTCCACTTT
TRBJ2-7 | TRBV12-3/TRBV12-4 | . | many | CASSRRGEYEQYF | TGTGCCAGCAGTAGGAGAGGAGAGTACGAGCAGTACTTC
TRBJ1-5 | TRBV6-2/TRBV6-3 | . | few | CASRIRGGNNQPQHF | TGTGCCAGCAGGATCCGAGGAGGGAACAATCAGCCCCAGCATTTT
TRBJ1-2 | TRBV20-1 | TRBD1 | many | CSASQGASGYTF | TGCAGTGCTAGTCAGGGGGCAAGTGGCTACACCTTC
TRBJ1-6 | TRBV7-9 | . | . | CASSLVGDWSPLHF | TGTGCCAGCAGCTTAGTCGGGGATTGGTCCCCCCTCCACTTT
TRBJ1-4 | TRBV29-1 | . | many | CSVGRAANEKLFF | TGCAGCGTCGGGCGGGCAGCTAATGAAAAACTGTTTTTT
TRBJ2-2 | TRBV24-1 | TRBD2 | few | CATSDPSGMNTGELFF | TGTGCCACCAGTGATCCTAGCGGGATGAACACCGGGGAGCTGTTTTTT
TRBJ2-5 | TRBV2 | . | few | CASRRDSSFQETQYF | TGTGCCAGCAGACGCGACAGTTCTTTTCAAGAGACCCAGTACTTC
TRBJ2-7 | TRBV7-9 | . | . | CASSLSQDEQYF | TGTGCCAGCAGCTTAAGTCAGGACGAGCAGTACTTC
TRBJ1-2 | TRBV15 | . | . | CATSSRGQGQANYGYTF | TGTGCCACCAGCAGCCGGGGACAAGGTCAGGCTAACTATGGCTACACCTTC
TRBJ2-2 | TRBV5-1 | . | few | CASSLAGPRRTGELFF | TGCGCCAGCAGCTTGGCGGGCCCAAGGCGCACCGGGGAGCTGTTTTTT
TRBJ2-7 | TRBV4-2 | TRBD1 | many | CASSQGTGESYEQYF | TGTGCCAGCAGCCAAGGGACAGGGGAATCCTACGAGCAGTACTTC
TRBJ2-7 | TRBV7-8 | TRBD1 | . | CASSSGQDSYEQYF | TGTGCCAGCAGTTCAGGACAGGACTCCTACGAGCAGTACTTC
TRBJ2-3 | TRBV28 | . | . | CAHGEGQDTQYF | TGTGCCCATGGAGAGGGGCAGGATACGCAGTATTTT
TRBJ1-6 | TRBV2 | . | . | CASSLDGTDNSPLHF | TGTGCCAGCAGTTTAGACGGGACGGATAATTCACCCCTCCACTTT
TRBJ2-5 | TRBV9 | . | . | CASSLTTGASGETQYF | TGTGCCAGCAGCTTGACAACCGGGGCGTCGGGAGAGACCCAGTACTTC
TRBJ1-5 | TRBV12-3/TRBV12-4 | . | . | CASSSPGTSQHF | TGTGCCAGCAGTTCCCCCGGGACTTCCCAGCATTTT
TRBJ2-7 | TRBV20-1 | . | . | CSARDIRSYEQYF | TGCAGTGCTCGGGACATCCGCTCCTACGAGCAGTACTTC
TRBJ2-2 | TRBV12-3/TRBV12-4 | TRBD2 | . | CASSRSTSGRGTGELFF | TGTGCCAGCAGTCGTTCGACTAGCGGGAGAGGGACCGGGGAGCTGTTTTTT
TRBJ1-1 | TRBV7-8 | . | few | CASSLVVGWLTEAFF | TGTGCCAGCAGCTTAGTGGTGGGTTGGTTAACCGAAGCTTTCTTT
TRBJ2-3 | TRBV5-1 | . | . | CASSLSGTQDTQYF | TGCGCCAGCAGCTTGTCGGGAACTCAAGATACGCAGTATTTT
TRBJ2-1 | TRBV20-1 | . | few | CSASPTRGNEQFF | TGCAGTGCTAGTCCGACTAGAGGCAATGAGCAGTTCTTC
TRBJ2-2 | TRBV3-1 | . | . | CASSQGYSGELFF | TGTGCCAGCAGCCAAGGGTATTCGGGGGAGCTGTTTTTT
TRBJ2-1 | TRBV20-1 | . | few | CSANGKGRYNEQFF | TGCAGTGCTAACGGCAAAGGAAGGTACAATGAGCAGTTCTTC